This T cell receptor (beta chain) was captured by sequencing in a study of shared clonotypes between healthy human individuals. Points from the study as a whole: Specimens sampled were limited to blood, with tissue repertoires likely differing. The study's rarefaction showed incomplete sorted-subset sequencing despite large depth. Richness estimates generally favored naive over memory subsets.

CD45RO-negative CD8 cells positively selected for CCR7 made up the naive population, which excluded terminally differentiated effector memory CD45RA+ cells. Each sample came from a Caucasian adult donor living in Nashville, Tennessee. The V gene's germline CDR1 is MGHRA and CDR2 YSYEKL. The CDR3 is made up of 17 amino acids. V trimming: 4 bases; J trimming: 1 base; junction bases outside the gene matches: 10. Note on this clone: Its target is unknown.

The data were produced by immunoSEQ multiplex PCR, yet TCRdb's version contains in-frame clones alone and is incomplete. The sample lists over 800,000 clones, roughly 92% occurring once. Material: naive CD8+ T cells sorted from blood. This clonotype was obtained from a man aged 25 to 40 in good health. The chain joins TRBV4-1 to TRBJ2-7; 10 positions agree with TRBD1. The CDR3 reads CASSLSQMDRGSYEQYF. CDR3 nucleotides: TGCGCCAGCAGCCTCTCGCAAATGGACAGGGGGTCCTACGAGCAGTACTTC.